These 12 T cell receptor beta chains came from one sample sequenced in a study of control samples from healthy donors and cancer patients. Clones were sequenced by immunoSEQ multiplex PCR, and TCRdb holds only the in-frame ones, with some missing. Here the sample spans 45,000 to 60,000 clones, roughly 92% being singletons. Input material: blood. These receptor sequences come from a man aged 30 to 45 in good health.

The CDR3: CAISGLEATDTQYF. The CDR3 DNA reads TGTGCCATCAGTGGACTAGAGGCCACAGATACGCAGTATTTT. The chain recombines TRBV10-3 with TRBJ2-3, with D possibly TRBD2 on 6 matching bases. Germline CDR1 reads ENHRY; CDR2 reads SYGVKD. Trimming pared 4 bases from V and 2 bases from J, leaving 10 bases between. CDR3 length: 14 amino acids.

V is TRBV4-2 and J is TRBJ1-5; D remains unclear. This CDR3 spans 13 amino acids. V lost 2 bases to trimming and J lost 2 bases, with 4 bases between them. Germline V gene sequence: CDR1 LGHNA, CDR2 YNFKEQ. The CDR3 here is CASSQSGNQPQHF. CDR3 DNA sequence: TGTGCCAGCAGCCAAAGTGGCAATCAGCCCCAGCATTTT.

The chain carries TRBV5-4 and TRBJ1-1, with no clear D. Trimming stripped 7 bases from V and 0 bases from J, with 10 bases between. The CDR3 length is 13 residues. Per germline, CDR1 SGHNT and CDR2 YYREEE (reference sequence). The CDR3 nucleotides are TGTGCCAGCGGCCCAGAACTGAACACTGAAGCTTTCTTT. Translating it yields CASGPELNTEAFF. The whole variable domain, remainder taken from reference TRBV5-4 and TRBJ1-1, is ETGVTQSPTHLIKTRGQQVTLRCSSQSGHNTVSWYQQALGQGPQFIFQYYREEENGRGNFPPRFSGLQFPNYSSELNVNALELDDSALYLCASGPELNTEAFFGQGTRLTVV.

This chain links TRBV5-1 with TRBJ2-1; 7 nucleotides agree with TRBD1. The CDR3 is 17 amino acids. The trim removed 4 bases at V and 6 bases at J, leaving 16 bases unmatched. Germline V gene lookup returns CDR1 SGHRS and CDR2 YFSETQ. CDR3 in DNA: TGCGCCAGCAGCCAAAGAACGACAGGGAATTACCTCAATGAGCAGTTCTTC. It encodes CASSQRTTGNYLNEQFF. Together with reference TRBV5-1 and TRBJ2-1, the CDR3 gives the full variable domain: KAGVTQTPRYLIKTRGQQVTLSCSPISGHRSVSWYQQTPGQGLQFLFEYFSETQRNKGNFPGRFSGRQFSNSRSEMNVSTLELGDSALYLCASSQRTTGNYLNEQFFGPGTRLTVL.

The rearrangement links TRBV28 to TRBJ2-3; possibly TRBD1 or TRBD2 for D (5 bases each). Trimming left V 8 bases short and J 7 bases short, with 22 bases between. Germline loops: CDR1 MDHEN, CDR2 SYDVKM. The CDR3 sequence is 15 residues long. The CDR3 nucleotides read TGTGCCAGCGTTACTCCCCAGGGACCCACTAATACGCAGTATTTT. This sequence encodes CASVTPQGPTNTQYF.

This sequence joins TRBV15 and TRBJ1-4, with D perhaps matching TRBD1 (5 bases). V dropped 1 base and J dropped 8 bases, with 14 bases sitting between them. The CDR3 has 15 amino acids. Germline values: CDR1 LNHNV, CDR2 YYDKDF (reference sequence). The CDR3 DNA follows: TGTGCCACCAGCAGAGTGAGAGGGGTCGGAGAAAAACTGTTTTTT. Protein sequence: CATSRVRGVGEKLFF.

The chain recombines TRBV2 with TRBJ2-2, with TRBD2 as a possible D gene (6 bases). The CDR3 is made up of 14 amino acids. Germline V gene sequence: CDR1 SNHLY, CDR2 FYNNEI. V dropped 7 bases and J dropped 6 bases, with 15 bases sitting between them. This chain's CDR3 is CASNTGVSAGELFF. The CDR3 bases are TGTGCCAGCAATACGGGAGTATCCGCCGGGGAGCTGTTTTTT.

V gene TRBV30 combines with J gene TRBJ1-2; D gene ambiguous. CDR1 GTSNPN and CDR2 SVGIG come from the germline V gene (reference sequence). Trimming shortened V by 6 bases and J by 5 bases, and 10 bases separated the two germline ends. This CDR3 is built from 11 residues. CDR3 bases: TGTGCCTGTCCAGGCTGGTATGGCTACACCTTC. Its protein is CACPGWYGYTF.

The CDR3 DNA is TGCGCCAGCAAACTGGCGGGGGCTGGGGAGCAGTACTTC. This translates into CASKLAGAGEQYF. The rearrangement uses TRBV5-1 and TRBJ2-7, with D maybe TRBD2 (7 bases). Germline assignment: CDR1 SGHRS and CDR2 YFSETQ. V was clipped by 6 bases and J by 7 bases, with 17 bases between them. The length of the CDR3 is 13 residues.

The V gene is TRBV5-1, the J gene TRBJ2-7, with D possibly TRBD2 on 5 matching bases. Deletions cut 4 bases from V and 6 bases from J, with 11 bases between. The CDR3 is 12 amino acids. CDR1 and CDR2 from the germline V gene are SGHRS and YFSETQ. CDR3: CASSPSEGEQYF. The CDR3 bases are TGCGCCAGCAGCCCTTCAGAGGGCGAGCAGTACTTC.

The chain joins TRBV19 to TRBJ1-4, with D possibly being TRBD1 (5 bases). V shed 5 bases and J shed 0 bases, with 13 bases lying between them. Germline V CDR1 and CDR2: LNHDA, SQIVND (reference sequence). This CDR3 is 16 amino acids long. CDR3: CASSPQGGTTNEKLFF. As DNA, the CDR3 is TGTGCCAGTAGTCCCCAGGGTGGTACAACTAATGAAAAACTGTTTTTT.

The CDR3 coding sequence is TGCGCCAGCAGCCAAGCCCCCAATTCCTACGAGCAGTACTTC. Its protein is CASSQAPNSYEQYF. This chain connects TRBV4-3 to TRBJ2-7; D call uncertain. The CDR3 is made up of 14 amino acids. Germline CDR1 and CDR2: LGHNA and YSLEER. Trimming pared 1 base from V and 1 base from J, leaving 8 bases between.